These 8 T cell receptor beta chains share one sample of origin, sequenced in a study of shared clonotypes between healthy human individuals. The assay was immunoSEQ multiplex PCR, and TCRdb's table has in-frame clones only and misses some. Among about 480,000 clones listed, nearly 80% were seen once. What was sequenced was PBMCs. The receptor set was obtained from a woman between 40 and 55 years old in good health. Some clones in this sample may be carry-over from other donors' samples.

The rearrangement links TRBV27 to TRBJ1-5; D unclear. This CDR3 has 14 amino acids. The germline V and J ends were trimmed by 0 bases and 4 bases, with 7 bases remaining between them. Per the germline V gene, CDR1 is MNHEY and CDR2 is SMNVEV (reference sequence). The CDR3 reads CASSLSLGNQPQHF. DNA for the CDR3: TGTGCCAGCAGTTTATCTCTGGGAAATCAGCCCCAGCATTTT.

This clone was seen only once. The V call is TRBV4-2, the J call TRBJ2-5, with 9 nucleotides matching TRBD2. Germline V lookup: CDR1 LGHNA, CDR2 YNFKEQ. This CDR3 has 15 amino acids. V trimming: 0 bases; J trimming: 5 bases; junction bases outside the gene matches: 4. The CDR3 DNA sequence: TGTGCCAGCAGCCAAGAGGCGGGAGGGGGGGAGACCCAGTACTTC. Amino acids: CASSQEAGGGETQYF.

The chain is built from TRBV6-1 and TRBJ2-1; a possible D gene is TRBD2 (5 bases). CDR3 length: 13 amino acids. V lost 3 bases and J 12 bases, leaving 15 bases between the germline ends. CDR1 is MNHNS, CDR2 SASEGT, per germline. The CDR3 DNA reads TGTGCCAGCAGTGATCCTCCAGCGGAGAGGCAGTTCTTC. This codes for CASSDPPAERQFF.

This sequence joins TRBV5-1 and TRBJ2-5; D remains unclear. This CDR3 is 11 amino acids long. The V end lost 6 bases, the J end lost 3 bases, and 6 bases lay between the germline ends. Germline values: CDR1 SGHRS, CDR2 YFSETQ. Here the CDR3 reads CASKTEETQYF. The DNA of the CDR3 is TGCGCCAGCAAAACGGAAGAGACCCAGTACTTC.

This clone was detected many times. The chain has TRBV28 and TRBJ1-1; D remains ambiguous. This CDR3 comprises 13 residues. V lost 7 bases and J lost 4, with 13 bases in between. The germline V gene has CDR1 MDHEN and CDR2 SYDVKM. CDR3 protein: CASTFLVSTEAFF. DNA for the CDR3: TGTGCCAGCACCTTTTTGGTGAGCACTGAAGCTTTCTTT.

As regards this clone: Other DNA sequences in the same sample also yield this CDR3. The V call is TRBV2, the J call TRBJ1-1, with D possibly TRBD1 on 6 matching bases. Per germline, CDR1 SNHLY and CDR2 FYNNEI. CDR3 length: 13 residues. Trimming left V 4 bases short and J 4 bases short, with 10 bases between. In nucleotides, the CDR3 is TGTGCCAGCAGTGTCGGGGGGCGCACTGAAGCTTTCTTT. This sequence encodes CASSVGGRTEAFF.

V and J are TRBV4-1 and TRBJ2-3; D is uncertain. Germline V gene data show CDR1 as MGHRA and CDR2 as YSYEKL. The CDR3 runs to 16 residues. Trimming removed 4 bases at V and 2 bases at J, with 16 bases between. Here the CDR3 reads CASSLETYGNTDTQYF. CDR3 DNA: TGCGCCAGCAGCCTCGAAACCTATGGGAACACAGATACGCAGTATTTT.

J is TRBJ2-7 and V is TRBV6-1; possibly TRBD2 for D (5 bases). The germline CDR1 and CDR2 sequences are MNHNS and SASEGT. The V and J ends lost 4 bases and 3 bases respectively, with 16 bases between them. The CDR3 has 15 amino acids. The CDR3 loop is CASSVRTLQDYEQYF. The CDR3 nucleotides are TGTGCCAGCAGTGTCCGGACTTTACAAGACTACGAGCAGTACTTC.